Listed here is a single TCR beta chain. Its antigen is unknown. Within one base of it there is no much larger clone, and no base qualities were kept. This sample was taken from a study of chemoradiotherapy in HPV16-positive cancers (dated by TCRdb to 2022 to 2024). About the full investigation: Candidate HPV-specific T-cell clones and common TCR motifs were defined by functional T-cell assays performed on cells from two HPV16-positive patients. Next, the candidate HPV-specific TCRs and motifs were followed in TCR repertoires from around 87 patients with HPV-related cancers. Whether T-cell immunity against the HPV oncoproteins E6 and E7 changes during chemoradiotherapy and whether survival is affected by this immunity were examined in the study.

Because repertoires were sampled repeatedly during chemoradiotherapy, clonal expansion in the tumor microenvironment could be followed. The study at large found these results: Expansion of candidate HPV-specific clones and E7-related TCR motifs was observed in the tumor microenvironment during treatment, whereas no such expansion was observed for non-HPV-specific T cells. In HPV16-positive patients, expansion of HPV-responsive T cells during chemoradiotherapy was associated with improved recurrence-free survival. The functional definition of HPV-specific T cells came from only a couple of HPV16-positive patients, and the survival association was reported for HPV16-positive patients.

The CDR3 sequence holds 13 residues, the cysteine and phenylalanine included. The sequence is cut down to CDR3 DNA, 39 bases in frame from base 1. V is pared back by 3 bases and J by 5 bases, with 9 bases lying between the germline termini. Via the germline V gene, CDR1 is KGHSH and CDR2 LQKENI. Library preparation employed the immunoSEQ multiplex PCR assay. TCRdb retrieved this table from immuneACCESS and kept in-frame rearrangements only. Not all clones are present; in checked studies, unresolved V genes account for under half, and no reason is known for the remainder. Within this sample are about 4,100 clones, with less than 85% of them counted one time only. Approximately 18% of the sample comes from the top ten.

The sequence came from a human donor with HPV-associated anogenital cancer. This receptor chain uses TRBV18 and TRBJ2-3; TRBD2 is a possible D gene, resting on 6 matching bases. Sequenced here: tumor tissue, sampled from a patient who underwent chemoradiotherapy. The sequence in DNA is TGTGCCAGCTCACCGGTGGGGGGAGATACGCAGTATTTT. This is translated as CASSPVGGDTQYF.